The source of this T cell receptor (beta chain) is a study of T cells in Graves' hyperthyroidism and ophthalmopathy. Comment on this clonotype: What it binds is not known.

Together with thyroid ultrasound, orbital computed tomography, serum thyroxine and TRAb, clinical symptoms were used for diagnoses. The germline V gene encodes CDR1 SGHAT and CDR2 FQNNGV. The germline V and J ends were trimmed by 2 bases and 2 bases, with 17 bases remaining between them. The CDR3 covers 17 residues. The source material, RNA transcripts, was used to amplify TCR beta CDR3 regions. The HTBI primer set was used in a first-round RT-PCR of the TCR CDR3. One entry per CDR3 protein, called by TCRdb with MiXCR from the multiplex PCR reads. This table has fewer than 550,000 distinct CDR3 sequences, 15% to 18% appearing once. Study-level results: Before onset, ophthalmopathy was predicted by the model a median 6.5 months earlier.

What was sequenced was blood. The chain uses TRBV11-2 and TRBJ2-3; D perhaps matches TRBD2 (6 bases). This receptor was obtained from a woman under 30 with Graves' hyperthyroidism. CDR3 sequence (DNA): TGTGCCAGCAGCTTAAGGAGTGCGGGAATAATCACAGATACGCAGTATTTT. Residues: CASSLRSAGIITDTQYF.